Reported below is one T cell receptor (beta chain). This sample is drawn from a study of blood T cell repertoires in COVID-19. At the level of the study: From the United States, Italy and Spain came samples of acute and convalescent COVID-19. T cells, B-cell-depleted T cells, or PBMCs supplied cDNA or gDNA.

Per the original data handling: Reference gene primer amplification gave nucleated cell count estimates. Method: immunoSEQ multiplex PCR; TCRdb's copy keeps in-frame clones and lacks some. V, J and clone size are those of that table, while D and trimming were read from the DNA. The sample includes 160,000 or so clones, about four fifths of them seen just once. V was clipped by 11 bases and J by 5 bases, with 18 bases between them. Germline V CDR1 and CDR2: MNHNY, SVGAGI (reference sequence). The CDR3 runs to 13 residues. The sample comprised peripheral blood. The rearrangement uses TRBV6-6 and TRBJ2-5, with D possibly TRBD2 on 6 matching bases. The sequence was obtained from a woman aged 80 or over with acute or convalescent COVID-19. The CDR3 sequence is CAGCRGRGETQYF. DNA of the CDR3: TGTGCCGGTTGTCGGGGGAGAGGGGAGACCCAGTACTTC.